This T cell receptor (beta chain) was recorded in a study of blood T cells in healthy people across ages. Across the study: Per every two T cells, about one barcoded beta molecule was captured by template switching. Overall study results and limits: A strong correlation between TCR beta diversity and naive T cell percentage was seen. CMV status of donors was unknown, possibly confounding expanded clonotype changes.

It was with a sample-barcoded 5' primer and a J-beta primer mix that a second PCR of roughly 7 to 12 cycles was run. TCRdb analysed the 5' RACE reads with MiXCR anew, one entry per CDR3 protein. There are 700,000 or so distinct CDR3 sequences in the sample; 40% to 45% occur only once, and 25% to 35% lies in the top ten. Each sample used at least 7 million PBMCs. Note on this clonotype: Antigen specificity is unknown.

With 4 bases clipped from V and 7 bases from J, the junction kept 8 bases outside the gene matches. The germline CDR1 and CDR2 sequences are KGHSH and LQKENI. This CDR3 has 15 residues. This chain uses TRBV18 with TRBJ1-4; 8 nucleotides agree with TRBD1. Sequenced sample: blood. The sequence was collected from a man at least 80 years old in good health. The CDR3 coding sequence is TGTGCCAGCTCACGGGAGAGGACAGGGAGTGAAAAACTGTTTTTT. Its translation: CASSRERTGSEKLFF.